This T cell receptor (beta chain) was profiled in a study of metastatic and nonmetastatic thyroid tumors. MiXCR reprocessed the PCR reads for TCRdb. The sample includes around 24,000 clones, about an eighth of them seen just once. This clone was counted many times. Patients were all untreated before their thyroid surgery. Germline lookup yields CDR1 MGHRA and CDR2 YSYEKL. The V segment lost 2 bases and the J segment 13 bases; nucleotides outside the gene matches: 7. This CDR3 is built from 15 residues. J is TRBJ1-6 and V is TRBV4-1, with TRBD1 matching over 11 bases. The sequence was obtained from a female donor with papillary thyroid cancer or a benign thyroid nodule (not recorded which). Some clones in this sample may be carry-over from other donors' samples. The sample was blood. The CDR3: CASSQWDRGRGPLHF. As DNA, the CDR3 is TGCGCCAGCAGCCAATGGGACAGGGGGAGAGGTCCCCTCCACTTT.